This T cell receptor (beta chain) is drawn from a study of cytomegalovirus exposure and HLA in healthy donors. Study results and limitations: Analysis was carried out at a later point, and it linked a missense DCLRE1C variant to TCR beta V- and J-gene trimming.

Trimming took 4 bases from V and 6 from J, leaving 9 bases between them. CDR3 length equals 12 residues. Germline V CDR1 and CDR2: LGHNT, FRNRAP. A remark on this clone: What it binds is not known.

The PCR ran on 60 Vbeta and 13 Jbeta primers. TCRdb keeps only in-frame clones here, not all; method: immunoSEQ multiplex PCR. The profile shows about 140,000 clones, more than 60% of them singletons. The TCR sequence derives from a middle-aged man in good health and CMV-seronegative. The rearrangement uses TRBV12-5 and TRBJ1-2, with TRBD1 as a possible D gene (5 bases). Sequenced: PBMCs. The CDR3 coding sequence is TGTGCTAGTGGTTCCCCGGGGGATGGCTACACCTTC. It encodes CASGSPGDGYTF.